This passage covers 23 T cell receptor beta chains from one sample sequenced in a study of graft-versus-host responses after intestinal transplantation. Their antigens remain unidentified. Some clones are missing from TCRdb's copy, which holds only in-frame ones; the method was immunoSEQ multiplex PCR. The sample shows tens of thousands of clones, roughly 87% of them seen only once. The sample in question was unstimulated CD8+ T cells sorted from spleen or lymph node cells, obtained before intestinal transplant. These receptors originate from a human donor who received an intestinal transplant.

With regard to this clone: Other DNA sequences of this sample code for an identical CDR3. The rearrangement links TRBV11-2 to TRBJ2-7; either TRBD1 or TRBD2 may supply D (5 bases each). Germline V gene sequence: CDR1 SGHAT, CDR2 FQNNGV. The CDR3 contains 16 residues. Trimming removed 2 bases at V and 0 bases at J, with 14 bases between. The CDR3 spells CASSLTGPGSSYEQYF. CDR3 DNA: TGTGCCAGCAGCTTAACAGGTCCGGGGAGCTCCTACGAGCAGTACTTC.

This sequence joins TRBV4-1 and TRBJ2-2; D is undetermined. The CDR3 contains 12 residues. Trimming pared 1 base from V and 6 bases from J, leaving 3 bases between. Germline lookup yields CDR1 MGHRA and CDR2 YSYEKL. In nucleotides, the CDR3 is TGCGCCAGCAGCCAAGTCCCCGGGGAGCTGTTTTTT. Its translation is CASSQVPGELFF.

The V and J genes are TRBV28 and TRBJ2-7; no reliable D call. Germline values: CDR1 MDHEN, CDR2 SYDVKM. This CDR3 contains 14 residues. Deletions cut 4 bases from V and 2 bases from J, with 12 bases between. In nucleotides, the CDR3 is TGTGCCAGCAGTTCCCCGGCGGCAGCCTACGAGCAGTACTTC. It is translated as CASSSPAAAYEQYF.

The chain recombines TRBV18 with TRBJ2-5; TRBD2 matches at 7 bases. The CDR3 is made up of 15 amino acids. The V and J ends lost 1 base and 3 bases, in that order; junction bases with no gene match: 5. Germline-derived CDR1 and CDR2 are KGHSH and LQKENI. Here the CDR3 DNA reads TGTGCCAGCTCACCACGAGCGGGATTTGAAGAGACCCAGTACTTC. Its translation: CASSPRAGFEETQYF.

This clone was seen only a few times. The rearrangement uses TRBV6-6 and TRBJ2-3; no definite D call. The CDR3 runs to 15 residues. Trimming cost V 2 bases and J 0 bases, with 9 bases left between them. Looked up from germline, CDR1 is MNHNY and CDR2 is SVGAGI (reference sequence). For the CDR3, the DNA is TGTGCCAGCAGTTACCGGGCGATCAGCACAGATACGCAGTATTTT. It is translated as CASSYRAISTDTQYF.

The rearrangement links TRBV15 to TRBJ2-7; D is unclear. Germline CDR1 and CDR2: LNHNV and YYDKDF (reference sequence). Trimming removed 0 bases from V and 0 bases from J, with 6 bases in between. The CDR3 runs 14 residues. DNA of the CDR3: TGTGCCACCAGCAGAGATGTCGACTCCTACGAGCAGTACTTC. Amino acids: CATSRDVDSYEQYF.

Here the CDR3 reads CASSGDSLINYGYTF. The CDR3 bases are TGTGCCAGCAGTGGGGACAGTCTTATTAACTATGGCTACACCTTC. The chain joins TRBV27 to TRBJ1-2, with TRBD1 identical over 7 bases. J lost 1 base, V lost 5 bases, and 7 bases had no gene match. The CDR3 length is 15 residues. CDR1 is MNHEY and CDR2 is SMNVEV in the germline V gene (reference sequence).

This sequence joins TRBV6-5 and TRBJ2-7; D perhaps matches TRBD2 (5 bases). Trimming left V 2 bases short and J 3 bases short, with 11 bases between. Germline V gene lookup returns CDR1 MNHEY and CDR2 SVGAGI. CDR3 length: 14 residues. CDR3 amino acids: CASSYDRESYEQYF. The CDR3 DNA reads as TGTGCCAGCAGTTACGATCGGGAAAGCTACGAGCAGTACTTC.

This rearrangement joins TRBV15 to TRBJ1-2; D unclear. Germline loops: CDR1 LNHNV, CDR2 YYDKDF (reference sequence). Trimming stripped 6 bases from V and 6 bases from J, with 8 bases between. The CDR3 has 11 amino acids. CDR3 nucleotide sequence: TGTGCCACCAGGACCGGGGATGGCTACACCTTC. Its protein is CATRTGDGYTF.

This clone was detected once. The chain couples TRBV19 to TRBJ2-7, with D uncertain. V was trimmed by 3 bases and J by 0 bases, leaving 15 bases between them. The CDR3 is 16 residues long. Germline CDR1 reads LNHDA; CDR2 reads SQIVND (reference sequence). The CDR3 sequence is CASSIRWKQSSYEQYF. CDR3 DNA: TGTGCCAGTAGTATTCGGTGGAAGCAAAGCTCCTACGAGCAGTACTTC.

The chain joins TRBV29-1 to TRBJ2-7; D perhaps matches TRBD1 (6 bases). The V end lost 4 bases, the J end lost 6 bases, and 13 bases lay between the germline ends. Germline loops: CDR1 SQVTM, CDR2 ANQGSEA. The CDR3 contains 12 residues. As DNA, the CDR3 is TGCAGCGTTGCCTTTCAGGGGACCGAGCAGTACTTC. This gives the protein CSVAFQGTEQYF.

In DNA, the CDR3 is TGTGCCAGCAGCCGTTACAGGGGTCCGAAGCTCGTCAATCAGCCCCAGCATTTT. It translates to CASSRYRGPKLVNQPQHF. The chain has TRBV7-9 and TRBJ1-5; TRBD1 aligns across 7 bases. This CDR3 has 18 residues. The germline V gene has CDR1 SEHNR and CDR2 FQNEAQ (reference sequence). The junction had 16 bases not matched to a gene; V was cut back by 5 bases and J by 3 bases.

The genes are TRBV6-5 and TRBJ1-6; D may be TRBD1 (6 bases). V shed 5 bases and J shed 9 bases, with 14 bases lying between them. The length of the CDR3 is 14 residues. Germline loops: CDR1 MNHEY, CDR2 SVGAGI. In DNA form, the CDR3 reads TGTGCCAGCAGTCGGACAGCAGTTATTTCACCCCTCCACTTT. It encodes CASSRTAVISPLHF.

The chain has TRBV4-1 and TRBJ2-7, with D perhaps TRBD1 (5 bases). The germline V gene has CDR1 MGHRA and CDR2 YSYEKL. This CDR3 has 18 amino acids. V lost 1 base, J lost 5 bases, and 24 bases lay in between. The CDR3 DNA sequence: TGCGCCAGCAGCCAAGCCTACGTCCGGTTCAGGGTTCGCGACGAGCAGTACTTC. This gives the protein CASSQAYVRFRVRDEQYF.

The chain links TRBV6-6 to TRBJ2-7, with D unclear. The V gene's germline CDR1 is MNHNY and CDR2 SVGAGI (reference sequence). The CDR3 totals 11 residues. Trimming shortened V by 0 bases and J by 6 bases, and 3 bases separated the two germline ends. CDR3 nucleotides: TGTGCCAGCAGTTACTCCAGCGAGCAGTACTTC. Protein: CASSYSSEQYF.

This clone was counted a few times. The chain employs TRBV2 and TRBJ2-1, with D possibly being TRBD1 or TRBD2 (6 bases each). This CDR3 is built from 13 residues. V was pared by 4 bases and J by 6 bases, with 10 bases between. Germline V CDR1 and CDR2: SNHLY, FYNNEI. CDR3 loop: CASSGGRGNEQFF. The DNA for the CDR3 is TGTGCCAGCAGTGGGGGGCGGGGCAATGAGCAGTTCTTC.

The chain recombines TRBV6-5 with TRBJ2-5, with 7 bases that match TRBD2. Germline V gene data show CDR1 as MNHEY and CDR2 as SVGAGI. The CDR3 spans 15 residues. Unmatched junction bases numbered 5, after V lost 0 bases and J lost 4 bases. CDR3 in amino acids: CASSYSPGGGETQYF. The CDR3 DNA reads TGTGCCAGCAGTTACTCTCCGGGAGGTGGAGAGACCCAGTACTTC.

This chain links TRBV15 with TRBJ1-1; D remains ambiguous. Germline V CDR1 and CDR2: LNHNV, YYDKDF (reference sequence). Between the trimmed V and J ends, which lost 5 bases and 2 bases, there was a span of 9 bases. This CDR3 spans 13 amino acids. Written as DNA, the CDR3 is TGTGCCACCAGCGAGCTGGGAAACACTGAAGCTTTCTTT. Translated, it gives CATSELGNTEAFF.

This chain uses TRBV27 with TRBJ1-2; D gene ambiguous. The CDR3 loop spans 13 amino acids. CDR1 and CDR2 (germline): MNHEY, SMNVEV (reference sequence). Trimming removed 6 bases from V and 4 bases from J, with 12 bases in between. CDR3 nucleotides: TGTGCCAGCAGCATGACACCGACCTATGGCTACACCTTC. Amino acids: CASSMTPTYGYTF.

This chain links TRBV9 with TRBJ1-2; D is unclear. CDR1 and CDR2 from the germline V gene are SGDLS and YYNGEE. The germline V and J ends were trimmed by 7 bases and 0 bases, with 16 bases remaining between them. The CDR3 totals 15 residues. CDR3: CASSPAPQANYGYTF. CDR3 bases: TGTGCCAGCTCCCCAGCTCCTCAAGCTAACTATGGCTACACCTTC.

This clone counts as medium-sized. This sequence joins TRBV6-1 and TRBJ1-2; 10 bases map to TRBD1. The CDR3 runs to 13 residues. Germline CDR1 reads MNHNS; CDR2 reads SASEGT. With V trimmed by 4 bases and J by 4 bases, 0 bases remained unmatched. The CDR3 loop reads CASSGTGGYGYTF. CDR3 bases: TGTGCCAGCAGTGGGACAGGGGGCTATGGCTACACCTTC.

The chain's CDR3 is CASSQVNFISGREQDTQYF. CDR3 sequence (DNA): TGCGCCAGCAGCCAAGTTAATTTCATTAGCGGGAGGGAGCAAGATACGCAGTATTTT. This sequence joins TRBV4-1 and TRBJ2-3; 11 positions agree with TRBD2. V dropped 1 base and J dropped 5; count of bases not matched to a gene: 14. The CDR3 has 19 amino acids. CDR1 is MGHRA, CDR2 YSYEKL, per germline.

This clone was observed a single time. One end of the junction fails to match germline, which may point to a read error. This sequence joins TRBV7-9 and TRBJ2-2; 10 bases fit TRBD2. CDR1 SEHNR and CDR2 FQNEAQ come from the germline V gene (reference sequence). The CDR3 has 17 residues. The CDR3 sequence: CASSLSPGLARTGELLF. Here the CDR3 DNA reads TGTGCCAGCAGCTTATCCCCGGGACTAGCGCGCACCGGGGAGCTGCTTTTT. Supplemented by reference TRBV7-9 and TRBJ2-2, the full variable domain reads DTGVSQNPRHKITKRGQNVTFRCDPISEHNRLYWYRQTLGQGPEFLTYFQNEAQLEKSRLLSDRFSAERPKGSFSTLEIQRTEQGDSAMYLCASSLSPGLARTGELLFGEGSRLTVL.